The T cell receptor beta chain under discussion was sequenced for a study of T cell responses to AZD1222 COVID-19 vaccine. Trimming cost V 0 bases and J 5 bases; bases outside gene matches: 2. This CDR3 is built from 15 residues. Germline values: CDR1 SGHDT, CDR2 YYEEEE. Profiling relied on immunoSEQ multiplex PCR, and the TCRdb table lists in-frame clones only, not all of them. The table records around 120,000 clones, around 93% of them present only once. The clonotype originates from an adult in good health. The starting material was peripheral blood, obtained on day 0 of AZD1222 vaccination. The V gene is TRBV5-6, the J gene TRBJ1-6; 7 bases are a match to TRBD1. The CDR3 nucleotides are TGTGCCAGCAGCTTGGGGACAGGTGATAATTCACCCCTCCACTTT. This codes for CASSLGTGDNSPLHF.